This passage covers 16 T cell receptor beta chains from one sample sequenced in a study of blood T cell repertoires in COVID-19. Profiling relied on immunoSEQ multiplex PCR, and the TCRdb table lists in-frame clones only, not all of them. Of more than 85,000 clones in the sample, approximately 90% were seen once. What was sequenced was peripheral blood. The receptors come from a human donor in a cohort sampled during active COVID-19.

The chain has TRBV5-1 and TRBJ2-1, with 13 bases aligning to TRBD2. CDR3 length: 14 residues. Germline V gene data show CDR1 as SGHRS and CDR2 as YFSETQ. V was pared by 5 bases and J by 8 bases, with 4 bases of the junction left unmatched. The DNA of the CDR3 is TGCGCCAGCAGGACTAGCGGGAGGTTAGATGAGCAGTTCTTC. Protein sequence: CASRTSGRLDEQFF.

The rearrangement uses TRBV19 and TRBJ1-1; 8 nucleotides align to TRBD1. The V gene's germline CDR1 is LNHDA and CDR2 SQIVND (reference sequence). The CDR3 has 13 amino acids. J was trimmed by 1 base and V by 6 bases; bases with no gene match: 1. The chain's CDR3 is CASRGTGNTEAFF. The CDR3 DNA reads TGTGCCAGTAGGGGGACAGGGAACACTGAAGCTTTCTTT.

CDR3 sequence (DNA): TGCGCCAGCCGGGGAGGGACAGGGGCCTACAATGAGCAGTTCTTC. Translated, it gives CASRGGTGAYNEQFF. V is TRBV5-1 and J is TRBJ2-1; TRBD1 matches 10 bases. V trimming: 7 bases; J trimming: 2 bases; junction bases outside the gene matches: 6. From germline, CDR1 is SGHRS and CDR2 YFSETQ. CDR3 length: 15 amino acids.

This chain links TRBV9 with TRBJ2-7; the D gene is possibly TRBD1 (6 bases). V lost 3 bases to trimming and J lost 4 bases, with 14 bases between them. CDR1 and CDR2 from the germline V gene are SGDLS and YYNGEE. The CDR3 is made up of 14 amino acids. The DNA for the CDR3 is TGTGCCAGCAGCGAGGGGGACGTTCAGTACGAGCAGTACTTC. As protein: CASSEGDVQYEQYF.

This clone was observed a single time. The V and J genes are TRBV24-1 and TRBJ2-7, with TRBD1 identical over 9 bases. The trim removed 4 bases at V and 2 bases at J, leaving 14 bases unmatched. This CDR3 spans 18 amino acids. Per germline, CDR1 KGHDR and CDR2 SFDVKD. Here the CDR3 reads CATSDRTLDRGRTYEQYF. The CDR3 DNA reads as TGTGCCACCAGTGACCGGACCTTGGACAGGGGAAGGACCTACGAGCAGTACTTC.

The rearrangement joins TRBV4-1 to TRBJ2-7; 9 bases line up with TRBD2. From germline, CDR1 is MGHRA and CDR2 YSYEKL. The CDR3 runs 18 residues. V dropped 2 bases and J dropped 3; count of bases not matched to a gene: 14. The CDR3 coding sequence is TGCGCCAGCAGCCAACCCCTCCGCGGGGGTAGCGGGAGCTACGAGCAGTACTTC. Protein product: CASSQPLRGGSGSYEQYF.

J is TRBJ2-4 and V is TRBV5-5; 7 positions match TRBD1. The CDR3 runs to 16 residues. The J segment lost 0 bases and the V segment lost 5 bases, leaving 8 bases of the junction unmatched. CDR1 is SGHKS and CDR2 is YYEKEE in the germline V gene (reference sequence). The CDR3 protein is CASRGDSNLAKNIQYF. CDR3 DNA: TGTGCCAGCAGGGGGGACAGCAATCTAGCCAAAAACATTCAGTACTTC.

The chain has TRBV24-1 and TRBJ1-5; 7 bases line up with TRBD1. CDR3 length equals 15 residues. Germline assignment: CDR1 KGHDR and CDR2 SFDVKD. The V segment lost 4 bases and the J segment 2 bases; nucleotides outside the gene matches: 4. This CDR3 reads CATSDRQGGNQPQHF. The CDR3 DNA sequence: TGTGCCACCAGTGACCGACAGGGTGGCAATCAGCCCCAGCATTTT.

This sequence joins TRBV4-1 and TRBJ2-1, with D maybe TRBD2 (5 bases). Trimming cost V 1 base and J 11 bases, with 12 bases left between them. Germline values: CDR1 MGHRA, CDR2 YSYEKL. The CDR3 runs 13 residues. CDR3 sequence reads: CASSQGGGSKQFF. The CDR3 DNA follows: TGCGCCAGCAGCCAAGGAGGTGGGAGTAAGCAGTTCTTC.

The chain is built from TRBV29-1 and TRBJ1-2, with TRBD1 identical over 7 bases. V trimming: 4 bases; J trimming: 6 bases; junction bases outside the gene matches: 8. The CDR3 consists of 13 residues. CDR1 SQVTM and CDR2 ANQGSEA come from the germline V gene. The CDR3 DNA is TGCAGCGTTGCACGAGACAGGGCCAATGGCTACACCTTC. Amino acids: CSVARDRANGYTF.

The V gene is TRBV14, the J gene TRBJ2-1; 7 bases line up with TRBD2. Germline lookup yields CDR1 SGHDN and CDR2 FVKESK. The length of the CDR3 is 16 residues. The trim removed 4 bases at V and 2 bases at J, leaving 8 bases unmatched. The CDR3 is CASSRASSGTYNEQFF. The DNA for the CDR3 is TGTGCCAGCAGCCGAGCTTCTAGCGGAACCTACAATGAGCAGTTCTTC.

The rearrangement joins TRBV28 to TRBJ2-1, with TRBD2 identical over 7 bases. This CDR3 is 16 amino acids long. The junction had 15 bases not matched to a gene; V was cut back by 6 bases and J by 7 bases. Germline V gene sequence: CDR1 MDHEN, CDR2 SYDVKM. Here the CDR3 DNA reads TGTGCCAGCAGCCCAGCCTCCCTAGCGGATAATAATGAGCAGTTCTTC. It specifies CASSPASLADNNEQFF.

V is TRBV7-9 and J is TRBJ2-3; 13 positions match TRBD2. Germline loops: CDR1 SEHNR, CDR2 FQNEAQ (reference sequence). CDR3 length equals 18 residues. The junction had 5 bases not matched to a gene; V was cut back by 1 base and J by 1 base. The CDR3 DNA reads TGTGCCAGCAGCTTAGGTAGACTAGCGGGGGGCCGCACAGATACGCAGTATTTT. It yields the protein CASSLGRLAGGRTDTQYF.

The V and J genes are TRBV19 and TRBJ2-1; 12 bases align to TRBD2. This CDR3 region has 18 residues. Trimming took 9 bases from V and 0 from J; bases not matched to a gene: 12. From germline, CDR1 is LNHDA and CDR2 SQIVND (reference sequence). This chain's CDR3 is CARGLAGTNPNSYNEQFF. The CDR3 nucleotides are TGTGCCAGAGGACTAGCGGGGACGAATCCTAACTCCTACAATGAGCAGTTCTTC.

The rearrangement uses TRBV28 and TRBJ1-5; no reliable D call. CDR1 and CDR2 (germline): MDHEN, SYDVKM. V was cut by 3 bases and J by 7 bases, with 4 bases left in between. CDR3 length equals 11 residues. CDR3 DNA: TGTGCCAGCAGTTTTCGGCAGCCCCAGCATTTT. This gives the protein CASSFRQPQHF. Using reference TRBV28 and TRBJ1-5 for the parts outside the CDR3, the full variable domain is DVKVTQSSRYLVKRTGEKVFLECVQDMDHENMFWYRQDPGLGLRLIYFSYDVKMKEKGDIPEGYSVSREKKERFSLILESASTNQTSMYLCASSFRQPQHFGDGTRLSIL.

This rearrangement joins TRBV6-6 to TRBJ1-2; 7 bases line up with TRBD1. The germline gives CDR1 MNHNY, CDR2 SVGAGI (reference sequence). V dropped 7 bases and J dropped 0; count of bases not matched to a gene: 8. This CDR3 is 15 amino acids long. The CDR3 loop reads CASTQTGTTNYGYTF. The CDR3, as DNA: TGTGCCAGCACTCAGACAGGGACGACTAACTATGGCTACACCTTC.